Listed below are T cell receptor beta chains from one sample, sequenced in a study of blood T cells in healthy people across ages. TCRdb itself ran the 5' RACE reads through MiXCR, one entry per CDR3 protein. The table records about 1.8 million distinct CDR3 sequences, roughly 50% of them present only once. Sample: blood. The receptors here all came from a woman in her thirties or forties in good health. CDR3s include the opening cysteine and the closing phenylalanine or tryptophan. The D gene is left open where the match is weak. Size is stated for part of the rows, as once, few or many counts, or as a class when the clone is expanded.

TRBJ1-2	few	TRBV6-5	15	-	TGTGCCACTAATCATCAGCCTCCCCTTAACTATGGCTACACCTTC	CATNHQPPLNYGYTF
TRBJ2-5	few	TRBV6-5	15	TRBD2	TGTGCCAGCAGTTACGGTAGCGGGGGGGTGGAGACCCAGTACTTC	CASSYGSGGVETQYF
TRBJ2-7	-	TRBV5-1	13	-	TGCGCCAGCAGCTTGGGACAGACTTCCGAGCAGTACTTC	CASSLGQTSEQYF
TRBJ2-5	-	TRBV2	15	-	TGTGCCAGCACCCTCCGACGTACTGCCCAAGAGACCCAGTACTTC	CASTLRRTAQETQYF
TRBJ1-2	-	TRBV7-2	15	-	TGTGCCAGCAGCCCGCGACAGGCCTCTGACTATGGCTACACCTTC	CASSPRQASDYGYTF
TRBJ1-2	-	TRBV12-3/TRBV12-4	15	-	TGTGCCAGCAGTTTAGGGCCGACGGTTAACTATGGCTACACCTTC	CASSLGPTVNYGYTF
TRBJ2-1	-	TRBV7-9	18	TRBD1	TGTGCCAGCAGCCCACTAATGACAGGGGGCGTGACGGGCGGTGAGCAGTTCTTC	CASSPLMTGGVTGGEQFF
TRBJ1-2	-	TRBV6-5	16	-	TGTGCCAGCAGTTACGCGTCGGAGGGGGTGGAGAATGGCTACACCTTC	CASSYASEGVENGYTF
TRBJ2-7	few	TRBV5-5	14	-	TGTGCCAGCAGCTTGGGCCAGGCGCGCGGCGAGCAGTACTTC	CASSLGQARGEQYF
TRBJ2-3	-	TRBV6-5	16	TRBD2	TGTGCCAGCAGTCCTAGCGGGGGGTTCGCGAGAGATACGCAGTATTTT	CASSPSGGFARDTQYF
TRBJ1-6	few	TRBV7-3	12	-	TGTGCCAGCAGCCCTAACCATTCGCCCCTCCACTTT	CASSPNHSPLHF
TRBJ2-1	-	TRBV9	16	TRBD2	TGTGCCAGCAGCGTACGGTCGCGGGGGGGCTTAAATGAGCAGTTCTTC	CASSVRSRGGLNEQFF
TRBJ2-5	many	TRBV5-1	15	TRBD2	TGCGCCAGCAGCTTGTCTAGCGGGGGATCCGAGACCCAGTACTTC	CASSLSSGGSETQYF
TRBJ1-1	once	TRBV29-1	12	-	TGCAGCGCTGAGTGGGAGAACACTGAAGCTTTCTTT	CSAEWENTEAFF
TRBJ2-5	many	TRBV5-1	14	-	TGTGCCAGCAGCTTAGGGGGGGTCAAAGAGACCCAGTACTTC	CASSLGGVKETQYF
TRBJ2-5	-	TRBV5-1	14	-	TGCGCCAGCAGAAATGCGCGGGTAGGAGAGACCCAGTACTTC	CASRNARVGETQYF
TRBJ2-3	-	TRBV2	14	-	TGTGCCAGCAGTGAAGTCTTCAAAACAGATACGCAGTATTTT	CASSEVFKTDTQYF
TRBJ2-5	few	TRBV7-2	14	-	TGTGCCAGCAGCCCCGGACTACCCGGCGGGGAGCAGTACTTC	CASSPGLPGGEQYF
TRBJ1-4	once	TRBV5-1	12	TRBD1	TGCGCCAGCAGCCCCGACCGGGGACAGTTGTTTTTT	CASSPDRGQLFF
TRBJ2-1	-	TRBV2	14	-	TGTGCCAGCAAAGGCAGGGGTGCCTACAATGAGCAGTTCTTC	CASKGRGAYNEQFF
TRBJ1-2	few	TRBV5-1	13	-	TGCGCCAGCAGCTTGAGCCCGATCTATGGCTACACCTTC	CASSLSPIYGYTF
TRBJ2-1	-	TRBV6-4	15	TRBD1	TGTGCCGGCAGTGACCGGACAGGCTCCTACAATGAGCAGTTCTTC	CAGSDRTGSYNEQFF
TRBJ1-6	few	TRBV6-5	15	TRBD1	TGTGCCAGCAGCCCTAGGACAGGGGGCGTCTCACCCCTCCACTTT	CASSPRTGGVSPLHF
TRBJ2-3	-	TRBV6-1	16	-	TGTGCCAGCAGTCCCCCGCTCCTCTCTAGCACAGATACGCAGTATTTT	CASSPPLLSSTDTQYF
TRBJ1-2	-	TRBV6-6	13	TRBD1	TGTGCCAGCTCATACAGGGGCCTTGAGGGCTACACCTTC	CASSYRGLEGYTF
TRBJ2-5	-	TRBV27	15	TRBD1	TGTGCCAGCAGCAATGCCCGGGACAGCGAAGAGACCCAGTACTTC	CASSNARDSEETQYF
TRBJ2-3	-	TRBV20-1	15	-	TGCAGTGCACCTTCTGTATTCGGGGTAACAGATACGCAGTATTTT	CSAPSVFGVTDTQYF
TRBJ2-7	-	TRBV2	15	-	TGTGCCAGCACTCCGAGGGCCACAGACACCTACGAGCAGTACTTC	CASTPRATDTYEQYF
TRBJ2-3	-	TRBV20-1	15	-	TGCAGTGCTACCACACCCCGAAGGGGAACAGATACGCAGTATTTT	CSATTPRRGTDTQYF
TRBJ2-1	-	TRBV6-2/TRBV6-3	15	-	TGTGCCAGCAGTTACCTGCGGGGAGCCTACAATGAGCAGTTCTTC	CASSYLRGAYNEQFF
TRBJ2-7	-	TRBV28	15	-	TGTGCCAGCAGTCGTTCCAGGGTTCCAGGCTACGAGCAGTACTTC	CASSRSRVPGYEQYF
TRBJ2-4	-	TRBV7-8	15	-	TGTGCCAGCAGCCCAGCACGGTTCCAGGTCAACATTCAGTACTTC	CASSPARFQVNIQYF
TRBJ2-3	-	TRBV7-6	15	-	TGTGCCAGCAGCACCCCAACAGATAACACAGATACGCAGTATTTT	CASSTPTDNTDTQYF
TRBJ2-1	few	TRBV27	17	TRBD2	TGTGCCAGCAGCAGGAAGGGACTAGCGGGGGGGCGGGGGGAGCAGTTCTTC	CASSRKGLAGGRGEQFF
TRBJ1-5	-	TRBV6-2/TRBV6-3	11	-	TGTGCCAGCAGTCACGGCGAAGCCCAGCATTTT	CASSHGEAQHF
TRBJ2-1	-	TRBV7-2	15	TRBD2	TGTGCCAGCAGTATAAAAGCGGGGGGGAACAATGAGCAGTTCTTC	CASSIKAGGNNEQFF
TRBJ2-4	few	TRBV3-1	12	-	TGTGCCAGCAGCCAAGTTATCGGAGAGCAGTACTTC	CASSQVIGEQYF
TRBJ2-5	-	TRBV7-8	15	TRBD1	TGTGCCAGCGGGCGGGGACAGGGGATTCAAGAGACCCAGTACTTC	CASGRGQGIQETQYF
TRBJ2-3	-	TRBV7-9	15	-	TGTGCCAGCAGCAGTCCTGTTCCAAGCACAGATACGCAGTATTTT	CASSSPVPSTDTQYF
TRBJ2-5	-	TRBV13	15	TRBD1	TGTGCCAGCAGTCGGGACAGGGGCCCCGCTCAGACCCAGTACTTC	CASSRDRGPAQTQYF
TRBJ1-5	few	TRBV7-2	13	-	TGTGCCAGCACCAGGACCGCGTCGCAGCCCCAGCATTTT	CASTRTASQPQHF
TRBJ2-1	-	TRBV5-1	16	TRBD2	TGCGCCAGCAGCCACGGACTAGCGGGGATGTACAATGAGCAGTTCTTC	CASSHGLAGMYNEQFF